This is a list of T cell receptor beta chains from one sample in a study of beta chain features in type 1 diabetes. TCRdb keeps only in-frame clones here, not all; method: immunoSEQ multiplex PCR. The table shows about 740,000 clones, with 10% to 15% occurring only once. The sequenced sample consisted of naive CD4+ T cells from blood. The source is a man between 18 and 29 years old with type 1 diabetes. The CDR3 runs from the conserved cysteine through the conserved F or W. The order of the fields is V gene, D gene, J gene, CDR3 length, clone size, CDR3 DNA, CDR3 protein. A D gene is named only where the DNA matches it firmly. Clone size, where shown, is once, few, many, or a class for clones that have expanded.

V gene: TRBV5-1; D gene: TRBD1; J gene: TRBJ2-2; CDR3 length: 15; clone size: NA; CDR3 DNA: TGCGCCAGCAGCCCCGGACAGGGGAACACCGGGGAGCTGTTTTTT; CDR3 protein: CASSPGQGNTGELFF
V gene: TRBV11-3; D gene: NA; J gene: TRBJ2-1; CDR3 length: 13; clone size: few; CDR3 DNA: TGTGCCAGCAGCTTAGATAGGGAGAATGAGCAGTTCTTC; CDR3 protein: CASSLDRENEQFF
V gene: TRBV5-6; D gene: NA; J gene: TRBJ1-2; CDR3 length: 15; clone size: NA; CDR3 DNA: TGTGCCAGCAGCTTGCTTGACAGGATGAACTATGGCTACACCTTC; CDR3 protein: CASSLLDRMNYGYTF
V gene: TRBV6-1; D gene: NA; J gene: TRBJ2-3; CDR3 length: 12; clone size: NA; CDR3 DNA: TGTGCCAGCAGTGCCGGCCTTGATACGCAGTATTTT; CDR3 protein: CASSAGLDTQYF
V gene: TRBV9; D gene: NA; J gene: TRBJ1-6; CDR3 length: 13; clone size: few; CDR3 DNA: TGTGCCAGCAGCCCGGACATTCTTTCACCCCTCCACTTT; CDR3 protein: CASSPDILSPLHF
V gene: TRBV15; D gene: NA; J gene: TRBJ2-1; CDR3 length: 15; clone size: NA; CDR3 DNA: TGTGCCACCAGCCCCTCTGGGGGGAATTTGAATGAGCAGTTCTTC; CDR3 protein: CATSPSGGNLNEQFF
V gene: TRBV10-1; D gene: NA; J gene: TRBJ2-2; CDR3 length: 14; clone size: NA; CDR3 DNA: TGCGCCAGCAGAGAGGGACGGAACACCGGGGAGCTGTTTTTT; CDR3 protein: CASREGRNTGELFF
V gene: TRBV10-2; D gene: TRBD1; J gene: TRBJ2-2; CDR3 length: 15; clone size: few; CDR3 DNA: TGCGCCAGCAGAACCTTACAGGGGATGGCCGGGGAGCTGTTTTTT; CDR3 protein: CASRTLQGMAGELFF
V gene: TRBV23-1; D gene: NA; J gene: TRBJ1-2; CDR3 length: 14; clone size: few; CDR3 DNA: TGCGCCAGCAGTCGGGAACGATCGGCCCGAGAGTACACCTTC; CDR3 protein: CASSRERSAREYTF
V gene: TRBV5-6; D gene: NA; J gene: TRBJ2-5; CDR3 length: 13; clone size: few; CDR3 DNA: TGTGCCAGCAGTTTGTCTTTCCAAGAGACCCAGTACTTC; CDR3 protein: CASSLSFQETQYF
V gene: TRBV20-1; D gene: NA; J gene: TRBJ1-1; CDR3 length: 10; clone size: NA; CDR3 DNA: TGCAGTGCTAGAGGGGAGGGAGCTTTCTTT; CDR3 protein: CSARGEGAFF
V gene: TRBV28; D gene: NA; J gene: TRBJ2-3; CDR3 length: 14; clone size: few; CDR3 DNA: TGTGCCAGCAGTTTGCCCAGTTTCACAGATACGCAGTATTTT; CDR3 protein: CASSLPSFTDTQYF
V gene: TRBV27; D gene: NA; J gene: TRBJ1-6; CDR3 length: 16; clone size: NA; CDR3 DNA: TGTGCCAGCAGTCCCCTGGGGGGCTCCTATAATTCACCCCTCCACTTT; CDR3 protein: CASSPLGGSYNSPLHF
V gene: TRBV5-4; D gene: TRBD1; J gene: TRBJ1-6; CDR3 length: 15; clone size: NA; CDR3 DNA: TGTGCCAGCAGCCAGCCTCAGGGGGCGGATTCACCCCTCCACTTT; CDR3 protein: CASSQPQGADSPLHF
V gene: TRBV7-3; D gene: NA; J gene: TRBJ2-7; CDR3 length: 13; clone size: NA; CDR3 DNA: TGTGCCAGCAGCTTCCTCCATGGGGGGGAGCAGTACTTC; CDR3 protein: CASSFLHGGEQYF
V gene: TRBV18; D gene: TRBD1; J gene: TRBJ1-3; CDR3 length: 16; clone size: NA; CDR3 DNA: TGTGCCAGCTCAACCACCGGGACAGGGTCTGGAAACACCATATATTTT; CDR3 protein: CASSTTGTGSGNTIYF
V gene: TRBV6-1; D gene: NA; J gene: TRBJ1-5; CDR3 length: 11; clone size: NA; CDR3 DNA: TGTGCCAGCAGTGAAGGGCAGCCCCAGCATTTT; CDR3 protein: CASSEGQPQHF
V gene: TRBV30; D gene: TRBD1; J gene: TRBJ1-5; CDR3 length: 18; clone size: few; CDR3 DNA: TGTGCCTGGAGTGTACAGGACAGGGGTTATGGTCGCAATCAGCCCCAGCATTTT; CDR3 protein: CAWSVQDRGYGRNQPQHF
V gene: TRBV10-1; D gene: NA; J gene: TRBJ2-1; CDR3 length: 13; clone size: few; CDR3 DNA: TGCGCCAGCAGCCTCGGGGGAGGCAATGAGCAGTTCTTC; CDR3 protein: CASSLGGGNEQFF
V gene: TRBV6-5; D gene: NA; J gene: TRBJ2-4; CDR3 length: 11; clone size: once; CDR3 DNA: TGTGCCAGCGCGGGTCGGGACATTCAGTACTTC; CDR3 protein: CASAGRDIQYF
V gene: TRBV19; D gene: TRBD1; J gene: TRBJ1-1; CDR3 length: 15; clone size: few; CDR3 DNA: TGTGCCAGTAGTATGAGGCGGGACAGCCTACTGGGAGCTTTCTTT; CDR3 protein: CASSMRRDSLLGAFF
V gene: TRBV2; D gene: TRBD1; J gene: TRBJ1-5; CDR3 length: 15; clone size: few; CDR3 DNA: TGTGCCAGCAGGGTTGGACAGGGGGATTCTCAGCCCCAGCATTTT; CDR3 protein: CASRVGQGDSQPQHF
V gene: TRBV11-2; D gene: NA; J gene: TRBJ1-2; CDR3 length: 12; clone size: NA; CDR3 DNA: TGTGCCAGCAGCCCACGGACGGAGGGGTACACCTTC; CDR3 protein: CASSPRTEGYTF
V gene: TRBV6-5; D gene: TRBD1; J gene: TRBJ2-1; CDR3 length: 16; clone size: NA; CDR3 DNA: TGTGCCAGCAGTTACTCGAGTGGGACAGCCAACAATGAGCAGTTCTTC; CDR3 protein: CASSYSSGTANNEQFF
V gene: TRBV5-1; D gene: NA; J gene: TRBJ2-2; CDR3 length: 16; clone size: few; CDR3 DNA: TGCGCCAGCAGCTTGTTGCGTGTCACGACAACCGGGGAGCTGTTTTTT; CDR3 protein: CASSLLRVTTTGELFF
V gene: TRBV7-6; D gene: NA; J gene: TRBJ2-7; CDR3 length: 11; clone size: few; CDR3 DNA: TGTGCCAGCAGTAGGGGGGTCGAGCAGTACTTC; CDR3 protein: CASSRGVEQYF
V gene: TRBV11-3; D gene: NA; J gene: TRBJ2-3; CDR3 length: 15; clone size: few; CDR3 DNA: TGTGCCAGCAGCTTAGACGGACAGAGCACAGATACGCAGTATTTT; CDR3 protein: CASSLDGQSTDTQYF
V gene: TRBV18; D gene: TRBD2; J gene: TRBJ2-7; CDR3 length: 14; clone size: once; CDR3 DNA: TGTGCCAGCTCACGGGTGGGAGCGGGAGACGAGCAGTACTTC; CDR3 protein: CASSRVGAGDEQYF
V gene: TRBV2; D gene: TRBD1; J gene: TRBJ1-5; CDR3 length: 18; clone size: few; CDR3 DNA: TGTGCCAGCAGCCGATACTCTACCGGGACAGATAGCAATCAGCCCCAGCATTTT; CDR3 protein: CASSRYSTGTDSNQPQHF
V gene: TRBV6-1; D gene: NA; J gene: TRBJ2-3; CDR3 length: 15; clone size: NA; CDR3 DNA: TGTGCCAGCAGTGAAGAGGGAATAAGCACAGATACGCAGTATTTT; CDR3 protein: CASSEEGISTDTQYF
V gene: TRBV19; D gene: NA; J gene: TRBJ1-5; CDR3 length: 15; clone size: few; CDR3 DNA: TGTGCCAGTAGGTTCCGACAGGATAGCAATCAGCCCCAGCATTTT; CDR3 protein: CASRFRQDSNQPQHF
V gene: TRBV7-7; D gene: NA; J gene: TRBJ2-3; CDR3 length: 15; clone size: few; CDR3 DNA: TGTGCCAGCAGCCCCGGGTTAGCGGCCACAGATACGCAGTATTTT; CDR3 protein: CASSPGLAATDTQYF
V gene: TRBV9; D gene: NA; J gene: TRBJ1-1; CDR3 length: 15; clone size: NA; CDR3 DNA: TGTGCCAGCAGCCCCCGGACCGCCGGGGACACTGAAGCTTTCTTT; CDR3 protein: CASSPRTAGDTEAFF
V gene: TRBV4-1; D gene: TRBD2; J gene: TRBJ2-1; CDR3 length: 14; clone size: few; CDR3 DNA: TGCGCCAGCAGCCAAATGGGGGGGTACAATGAGCAGTTCTTC; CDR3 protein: CASSQMGGYNEQFF
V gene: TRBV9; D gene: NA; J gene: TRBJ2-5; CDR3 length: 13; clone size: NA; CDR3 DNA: TGTGCCAGCAGCGTAGCTGGACAAGAGACCCAGTACTTC; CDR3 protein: CASSVAGQETQYF
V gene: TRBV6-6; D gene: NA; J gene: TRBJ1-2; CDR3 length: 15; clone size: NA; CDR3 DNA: TGTGCCAGCAGTTACTCGTCAGAGCCTAACTATGGCTACACCTTC; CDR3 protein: CASSYSSEPNYGYTF
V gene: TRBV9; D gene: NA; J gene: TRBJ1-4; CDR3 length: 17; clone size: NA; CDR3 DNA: TGTGCCAGCAGCGTAGAACCGTTCATTGCAACTAATGAAAAACTGTTTTTT; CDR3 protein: CASSVEPFIATNEKLFF
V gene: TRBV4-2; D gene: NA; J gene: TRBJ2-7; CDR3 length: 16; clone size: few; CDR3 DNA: TGTGCCAGCAGCCAAGGGCTAGAGACATCTACCTACGAGCAGTACTTC; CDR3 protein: CASSQGLETSTYEQYF
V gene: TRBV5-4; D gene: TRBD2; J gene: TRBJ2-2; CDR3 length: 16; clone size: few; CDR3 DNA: TGTGCCAGCAGCATAAAGTTGCGGGAGGGCGCCGGGGAGCTGTTTTTT; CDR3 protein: CASSIKLREGAGELFF
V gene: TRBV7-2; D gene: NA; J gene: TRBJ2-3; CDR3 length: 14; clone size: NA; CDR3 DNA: TGTGCCAGCAGCTTTGACCGGAGCACCGATACGCAGTATTTT; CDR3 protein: CASSFDRSTDTQYF
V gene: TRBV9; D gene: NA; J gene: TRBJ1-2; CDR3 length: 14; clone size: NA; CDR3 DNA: TGTGCCAGCAGCTCACAGGGAGCTCGTCATGGCTACACCTTC; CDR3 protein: CASSSQGARHGYTF
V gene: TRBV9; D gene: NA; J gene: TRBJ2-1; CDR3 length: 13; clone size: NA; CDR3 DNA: TGTGCCAGCAGCCCATACCCGGGCAATGAGCAGTTCTTC; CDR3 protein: CASSPYPGNEQFF
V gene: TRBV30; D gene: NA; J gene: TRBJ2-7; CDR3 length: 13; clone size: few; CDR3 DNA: TGTGCCTGGAGTGTAGTGGGTTACTACGAGCAGTACTTC; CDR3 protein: CAWSVVGYYEQYF
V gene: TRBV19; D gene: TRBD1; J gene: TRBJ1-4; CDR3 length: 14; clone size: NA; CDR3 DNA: TGTGCCAGTAACAACAGGGGATTCGGTGAAAAACTGTTTTTT; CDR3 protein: CASNNRGFGEKLFF
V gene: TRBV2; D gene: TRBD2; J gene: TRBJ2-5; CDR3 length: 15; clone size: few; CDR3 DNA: TGTGCCAGCAGTCGACTAGCGGGGGACCAAGAGACCCAGTACTTC; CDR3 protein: CASSRLAGDQETQYF
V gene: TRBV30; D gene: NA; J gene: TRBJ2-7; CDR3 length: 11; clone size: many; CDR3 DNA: TGTGCCTGGTCTGCCCAGTCCGAGCAGTACTTC; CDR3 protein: CAWSAQSEQYF
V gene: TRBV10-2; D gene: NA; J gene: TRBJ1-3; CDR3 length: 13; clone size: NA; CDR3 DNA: TGCGCCAGCACCGAGCAGGAAGGAAACACCATATATTTT; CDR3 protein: CASTEQEGNTIYF
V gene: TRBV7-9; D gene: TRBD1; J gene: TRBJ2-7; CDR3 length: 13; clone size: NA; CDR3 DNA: TGTGCCAGCAGCCGGGACAGCCTGGGGGAGCAGTACTTC; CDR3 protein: CASSRDSLGEQYF
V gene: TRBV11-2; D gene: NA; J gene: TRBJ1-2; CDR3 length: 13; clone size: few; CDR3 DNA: TGTGCCAGCAGCTTCGGACAGAGCTATGGCTACACCTTC; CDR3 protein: CASSFGQSYGYTF
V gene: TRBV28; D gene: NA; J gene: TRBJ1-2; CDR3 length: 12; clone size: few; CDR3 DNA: TGTGCCAGCAGGTCACAGGGCATCAGCTACACCTTC; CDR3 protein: CASRSQGISYTF
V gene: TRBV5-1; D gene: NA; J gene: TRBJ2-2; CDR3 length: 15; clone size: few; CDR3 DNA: TGCGCCAGCAGCTTCCGGACAGTCAACACCGGGGAGCTGTTTTTT; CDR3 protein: CASSFRTVNTGELFF
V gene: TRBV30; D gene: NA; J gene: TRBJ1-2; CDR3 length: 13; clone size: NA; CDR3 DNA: TGTGCCTGGGCCACAAACCCGGGGGTGCCTGCCACCTTC; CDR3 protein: CAWATNPGVPATF
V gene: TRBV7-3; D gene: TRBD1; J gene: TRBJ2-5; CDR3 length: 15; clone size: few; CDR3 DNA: TGTGCCAGCAGCCGAGGGGGCGGTCTCCAAGAGACCCAGTACTTC; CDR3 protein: CASSRGGGLQETQYF